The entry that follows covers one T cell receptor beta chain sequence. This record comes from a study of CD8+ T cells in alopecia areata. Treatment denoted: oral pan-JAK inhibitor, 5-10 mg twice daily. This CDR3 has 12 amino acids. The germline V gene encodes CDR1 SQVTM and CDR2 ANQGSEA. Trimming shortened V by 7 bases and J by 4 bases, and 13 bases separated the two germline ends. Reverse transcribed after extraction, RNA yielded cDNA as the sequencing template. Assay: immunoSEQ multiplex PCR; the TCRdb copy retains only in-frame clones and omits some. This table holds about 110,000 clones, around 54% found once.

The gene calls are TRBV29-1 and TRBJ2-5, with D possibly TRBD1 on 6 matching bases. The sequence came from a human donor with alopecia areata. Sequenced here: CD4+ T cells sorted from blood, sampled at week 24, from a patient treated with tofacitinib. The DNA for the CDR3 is TGCAGCGCTCAAGAACAGGGAGAGACCCAGTACTTC. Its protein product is CSAQEQGETQYF.